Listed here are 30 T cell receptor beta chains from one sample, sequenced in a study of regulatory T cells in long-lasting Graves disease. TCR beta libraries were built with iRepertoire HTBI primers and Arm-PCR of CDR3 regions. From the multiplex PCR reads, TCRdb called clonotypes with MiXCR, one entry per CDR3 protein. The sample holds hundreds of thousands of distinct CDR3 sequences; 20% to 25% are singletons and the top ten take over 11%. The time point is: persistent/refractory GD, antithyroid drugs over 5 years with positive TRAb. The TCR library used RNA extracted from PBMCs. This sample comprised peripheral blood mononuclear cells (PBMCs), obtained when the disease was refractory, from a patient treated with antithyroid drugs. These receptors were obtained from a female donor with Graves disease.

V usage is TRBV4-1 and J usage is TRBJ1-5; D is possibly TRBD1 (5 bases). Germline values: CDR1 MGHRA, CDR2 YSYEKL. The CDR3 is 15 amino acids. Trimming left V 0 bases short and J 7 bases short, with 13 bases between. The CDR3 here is CASSQEIGGIQPQHF. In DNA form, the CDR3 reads TGCGCCAGCAGCCAAGAGATTGGGGGGATCCAGCCCCAGCATTTT.

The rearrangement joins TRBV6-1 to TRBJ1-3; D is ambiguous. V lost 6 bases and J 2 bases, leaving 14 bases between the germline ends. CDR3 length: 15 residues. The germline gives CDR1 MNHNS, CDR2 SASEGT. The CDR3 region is CASSPDGRPGNTIYF. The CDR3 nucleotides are TGTGCCAGCAGCCCAGATGGACGGCCTGGAAACACCATATATTTT.

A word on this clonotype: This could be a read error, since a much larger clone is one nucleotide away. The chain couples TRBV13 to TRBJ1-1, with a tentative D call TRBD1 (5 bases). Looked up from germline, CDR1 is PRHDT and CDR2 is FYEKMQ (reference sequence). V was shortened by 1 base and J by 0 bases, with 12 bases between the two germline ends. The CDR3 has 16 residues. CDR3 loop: CASSLVGRGMNTEAFF. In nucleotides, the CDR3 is TGTGCCAGCAGCTTAGTTGGACGGGGGATGAACACTGAAGCTTTCTTT.

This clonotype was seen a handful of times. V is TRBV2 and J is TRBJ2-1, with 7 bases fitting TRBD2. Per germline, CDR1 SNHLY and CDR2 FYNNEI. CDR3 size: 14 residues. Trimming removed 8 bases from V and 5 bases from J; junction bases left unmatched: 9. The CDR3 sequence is CASSEGLTDNEQFF. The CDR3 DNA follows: TGTGCCAGCTCGGAGGGACTAACAGACAATGAGCAGTTCTTC.

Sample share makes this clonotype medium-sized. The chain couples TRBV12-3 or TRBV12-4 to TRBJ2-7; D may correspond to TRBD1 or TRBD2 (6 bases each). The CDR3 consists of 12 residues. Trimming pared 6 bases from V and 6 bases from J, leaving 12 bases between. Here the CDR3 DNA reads TGTGCCAGCAGCTTACAGGGAGGCGAGCAGTACTTC. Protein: CASSLQGGEQYF.

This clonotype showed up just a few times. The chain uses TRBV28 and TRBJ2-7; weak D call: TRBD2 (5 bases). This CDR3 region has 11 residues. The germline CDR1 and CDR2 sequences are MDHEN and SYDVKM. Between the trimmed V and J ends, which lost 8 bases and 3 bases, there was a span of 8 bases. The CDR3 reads CASWTGYEQYF. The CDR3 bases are TGTGCCAGCTGGACTGGCTACGAGCAGTACTTC.

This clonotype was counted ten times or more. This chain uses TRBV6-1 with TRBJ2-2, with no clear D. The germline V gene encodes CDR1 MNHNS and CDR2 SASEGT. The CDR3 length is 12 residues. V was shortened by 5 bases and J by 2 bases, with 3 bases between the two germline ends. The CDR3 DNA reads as TGTGCCAGCAGTCATAACACCGGGGAGCTGTTTTTT. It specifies CASSHNTGELFF.

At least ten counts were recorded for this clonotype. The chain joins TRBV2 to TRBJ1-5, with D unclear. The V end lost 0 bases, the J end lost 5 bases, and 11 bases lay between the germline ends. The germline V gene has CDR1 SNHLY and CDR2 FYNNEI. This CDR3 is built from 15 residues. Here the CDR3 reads CASSEAGRDYQPQHF. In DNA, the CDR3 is TGTGCCAGCAGTGAAGCAGGGAGGGATTATCAGCCCCAGCATTTT.

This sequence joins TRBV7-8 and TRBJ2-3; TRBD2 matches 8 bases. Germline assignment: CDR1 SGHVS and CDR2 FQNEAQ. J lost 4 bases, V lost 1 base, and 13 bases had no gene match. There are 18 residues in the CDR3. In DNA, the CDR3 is TGTGCCAGCAGCTTAGATTCTCCCGCTAGCGGGTACTCAGATACGCAGTATTTT. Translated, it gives CASSLDSPASGYSDTQYF.

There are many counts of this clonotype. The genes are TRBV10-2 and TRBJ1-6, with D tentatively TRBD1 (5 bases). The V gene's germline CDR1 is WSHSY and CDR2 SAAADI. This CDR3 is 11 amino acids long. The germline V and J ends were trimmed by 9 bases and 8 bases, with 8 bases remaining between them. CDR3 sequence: CASGGDSPLHF. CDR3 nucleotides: TGCGCCAGTGGGGGGGATTCACCCCTCCACTTT.

The CDR3 coding sequence is TGTGCCAGCAGTTCTAGCGGGACCTACAATGAGCAGTTCTTC. Translating gives CASSSSGTYNEQFF. The chain joins TRBV28 to TRBJ2-1, with 9 positions matching TRBD2. CDR1 and CDR2 from the germline V gene are MDHEN and SYDVKM. J lost 2 bases, V lost 4 bases, and 0 bases had no gene match. This CDR3 has 14 amino acids.

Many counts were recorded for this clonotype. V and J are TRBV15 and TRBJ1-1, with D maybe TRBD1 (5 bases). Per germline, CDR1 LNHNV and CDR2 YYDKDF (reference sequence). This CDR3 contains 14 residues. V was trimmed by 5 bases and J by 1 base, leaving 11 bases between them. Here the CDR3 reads CATSRNDRNTEAFF. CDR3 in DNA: TGTGCCACCAGCCGCAACGACAGGAACACTGAAGCTTTCTTT.

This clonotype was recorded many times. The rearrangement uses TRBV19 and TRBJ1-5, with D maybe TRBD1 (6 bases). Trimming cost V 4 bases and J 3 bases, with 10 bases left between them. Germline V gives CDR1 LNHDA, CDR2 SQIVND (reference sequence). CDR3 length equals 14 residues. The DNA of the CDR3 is TGTGCCAGTAGTACCCAGGGGAACAATCAGCCCCAGCATTTT. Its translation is CASSTQGNNQPQHF.

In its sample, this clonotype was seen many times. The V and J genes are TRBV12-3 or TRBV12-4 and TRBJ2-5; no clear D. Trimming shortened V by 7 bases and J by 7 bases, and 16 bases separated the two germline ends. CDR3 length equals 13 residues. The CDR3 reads CASNRQRTGTQYF. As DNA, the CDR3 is TGTGCCAGCAACCGACAACGGACCGGGACCCAGTACTTC.

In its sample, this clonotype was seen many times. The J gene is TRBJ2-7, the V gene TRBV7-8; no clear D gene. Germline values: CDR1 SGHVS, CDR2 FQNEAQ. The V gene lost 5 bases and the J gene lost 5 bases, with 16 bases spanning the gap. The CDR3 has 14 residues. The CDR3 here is CASSPSQALHEQYF. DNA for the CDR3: TGTGCCAGCAGCCCCTCGCAGGCTCTCCACGAGCAGTACTTC. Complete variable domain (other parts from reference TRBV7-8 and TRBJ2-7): GAGVSQSPRYKVAKRGQDVALRCDPISGHVSLFWYQQALGQGPEFLTYFQNEAQLDKSGLPSDRFFAERPEGSVSTLKIQRTQQEDSAVYLCASSPSQALHEQYFGPGTRLTVT.

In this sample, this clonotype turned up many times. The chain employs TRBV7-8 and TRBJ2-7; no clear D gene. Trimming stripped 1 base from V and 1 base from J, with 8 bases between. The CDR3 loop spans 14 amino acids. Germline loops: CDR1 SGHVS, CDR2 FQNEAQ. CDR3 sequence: CASSLVRASYEQYF. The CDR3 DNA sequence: TGTGCCAGCAGCTTAGTACGTGCTTCCTACGAGCAGTACTTC.

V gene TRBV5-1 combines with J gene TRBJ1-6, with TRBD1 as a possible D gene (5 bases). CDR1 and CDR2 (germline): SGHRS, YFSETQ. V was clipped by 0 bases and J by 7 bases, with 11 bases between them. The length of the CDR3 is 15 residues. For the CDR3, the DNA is TGCGCCAGCAGCTTGGAAGGGGCAGGCAATTCACCCCTCCACTTT. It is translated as CASSLEGAGNSPLHF.

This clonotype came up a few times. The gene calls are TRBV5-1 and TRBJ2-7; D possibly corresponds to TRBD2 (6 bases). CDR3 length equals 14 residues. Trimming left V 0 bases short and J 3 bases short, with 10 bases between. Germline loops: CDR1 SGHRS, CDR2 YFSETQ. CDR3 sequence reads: CASSLVSGDYEQYF. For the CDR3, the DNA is TGCGCCAGCAGCTTGGTTAGCGGAGACTACGAGCAGTACTTC.

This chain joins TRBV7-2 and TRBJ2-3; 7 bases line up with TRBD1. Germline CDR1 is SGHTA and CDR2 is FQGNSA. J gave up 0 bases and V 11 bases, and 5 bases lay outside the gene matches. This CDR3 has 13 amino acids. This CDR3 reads CAVGQESTDTQYF. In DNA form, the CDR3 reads TGTGCCGTCGGACAGGAGAGCACAGATACGCAGTATTTT. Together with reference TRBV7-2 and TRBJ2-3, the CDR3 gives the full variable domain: GAGVSQSPSNKVTEKGKDVELRCDPISGHTALYWYRQSLGQGLEFLIYFQGNSAPDKSGLPSDRFSAERTGGSVSTLTIQRTQQEDSAVYLCAVGQESTDTQYFGPGTRLTVL.

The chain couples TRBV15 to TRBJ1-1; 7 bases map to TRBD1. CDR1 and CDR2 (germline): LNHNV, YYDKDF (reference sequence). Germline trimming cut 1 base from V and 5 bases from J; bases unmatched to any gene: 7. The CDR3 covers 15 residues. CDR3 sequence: CATSRGQGKGTEAFF. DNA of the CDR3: TGTGCCACCAGCAGAGGACAGGGAAAGGGGACTGAAGCTTTCTTT.

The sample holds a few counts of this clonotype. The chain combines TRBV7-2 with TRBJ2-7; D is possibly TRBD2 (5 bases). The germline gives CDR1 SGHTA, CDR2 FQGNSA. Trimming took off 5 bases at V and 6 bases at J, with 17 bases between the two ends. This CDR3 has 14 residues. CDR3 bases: TGTGCCAGCAGCCCCCGGGTCGCCGGGGTCGAGCAGTACTTC. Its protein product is CASSPRVAGVEQYF. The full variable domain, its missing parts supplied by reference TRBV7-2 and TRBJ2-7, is GAGVSQSPSNKVTEKGKDVELRCDPISGHTALYWYRQSLGQGLEFLIYFQGNSAPDKSGLPSDRFSAERTGGSVSTLTIQRTQQEDSAVYLCASSPRVAGVEQYFGPGTRLTVT.

CDR3: CASSEIARQLYEQYF. CDR3 DNA sequence: TGTGCCAGCAGTGAAATAGCGAGACAACTTTACGAGCAGTACTTC. The chain is built from TRBV2 and TRBJ2-7, with D perhaps matching TRBD2 (5 bases). V lost 2 bases, J lost 4 bases, and 15 bases lay in between. The length of the CDR3 is 15 residues. Germline CDR1 reads SNHLY; CDR2 reads FYNNEI.

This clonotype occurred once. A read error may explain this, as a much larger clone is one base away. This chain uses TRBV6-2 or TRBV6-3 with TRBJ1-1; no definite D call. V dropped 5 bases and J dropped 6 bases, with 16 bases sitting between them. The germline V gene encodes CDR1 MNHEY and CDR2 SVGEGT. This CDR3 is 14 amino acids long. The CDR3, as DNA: TGTGCCAGCAGTGGTCTGACATCGCCCGCTGAAGCTTTCTTT. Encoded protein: CASSGLTSPAEAFF.

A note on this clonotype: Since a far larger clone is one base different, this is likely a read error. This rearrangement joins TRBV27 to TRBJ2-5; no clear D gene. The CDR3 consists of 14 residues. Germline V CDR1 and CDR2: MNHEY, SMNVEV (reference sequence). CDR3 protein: CASSQHFGQETQCF. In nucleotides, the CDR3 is TGTGCCAGCAGCCAACACTTCGGCCAAGAGACCCAGTGCTTC.

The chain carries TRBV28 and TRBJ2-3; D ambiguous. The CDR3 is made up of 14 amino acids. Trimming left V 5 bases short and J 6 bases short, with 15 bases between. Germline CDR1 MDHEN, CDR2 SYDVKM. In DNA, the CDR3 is TGTGCCAGCAGTCCCAGTCTAGGCTACGATACGCAGTATTTT. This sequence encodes CASSPSLGYDTQYF. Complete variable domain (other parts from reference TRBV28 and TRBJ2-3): DVKVTQSSRYLVKRTGEKVFLECVQDMDHENMFWYRQDPGLGLRLIYFSYDVKMKEKGDIPEGYSVSREKKERFSLILESASTNQTSMYLCASSPSLGYDTQYFGPGTRLTVL.

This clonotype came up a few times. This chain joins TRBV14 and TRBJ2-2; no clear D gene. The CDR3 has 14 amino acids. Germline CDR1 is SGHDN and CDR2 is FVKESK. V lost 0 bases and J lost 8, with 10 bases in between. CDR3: CASSQDQVWGELFF. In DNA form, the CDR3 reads TGTGCCAGCAGCCAAGATCAAGTTTGGGGGGAGCTGTTTTTT.

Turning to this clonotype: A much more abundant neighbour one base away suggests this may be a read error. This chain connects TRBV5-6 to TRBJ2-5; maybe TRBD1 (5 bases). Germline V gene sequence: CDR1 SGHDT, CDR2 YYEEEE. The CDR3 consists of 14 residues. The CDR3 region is CAISFPDRKETQYF. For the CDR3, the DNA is TGTGCCATCAGCTTTCCCGACAGAAAAGAGACCCAGTACTTC.

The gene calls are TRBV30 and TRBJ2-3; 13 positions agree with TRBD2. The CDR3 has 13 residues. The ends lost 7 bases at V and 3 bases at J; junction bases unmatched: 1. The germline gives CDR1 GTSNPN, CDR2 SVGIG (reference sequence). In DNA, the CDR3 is TGTGCCTTGGGACTAGCGGGGACAGATACGCAGTATTTT. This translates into CALGLAGTDTQYF.

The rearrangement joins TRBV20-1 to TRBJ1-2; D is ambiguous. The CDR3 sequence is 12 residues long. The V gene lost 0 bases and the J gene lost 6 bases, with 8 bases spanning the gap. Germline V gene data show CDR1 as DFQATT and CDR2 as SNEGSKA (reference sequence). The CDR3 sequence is CSARDTTDGYTF. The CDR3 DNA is TGCAGTGCTAGAGATACGACGGATGGCTACACCTTC.

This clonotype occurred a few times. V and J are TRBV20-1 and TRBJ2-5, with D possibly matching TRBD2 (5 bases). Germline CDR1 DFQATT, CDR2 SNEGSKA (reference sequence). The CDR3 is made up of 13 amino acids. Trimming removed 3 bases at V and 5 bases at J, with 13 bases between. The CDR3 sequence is CSARRALGETQYF. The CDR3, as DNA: TGCAGTGCTAGGAGGGCCCTGGGGGAGACCCAGTACTTC.